Below are 26 T cell receptor beta chains sequenced from a single sample in a study. TCRdb analysed the 5' RACE reads with MiXCR anew, one entry per CDR3 protein. The sample includes roughly 44,000 distinct CDR3 sequences, 25% to 35% of them seen just once. Sequenced input: memory CD4+ T cells sorted from a lymph node. Regarding subset: memory CD4+ T cells, CD4+CD45RO+CD25-. These receptors all come from a female donor with breast cancer.

This clonotype was seen only a few times. CDR3 amino acids: CASSLLDLSYEQYF. DNA of the CDR3: TGCGCCAGCAGCTTGTTGGACCTCTCCTACGAGCAGTACTTC. V is TRBV5-1 and J is TRBJ2-7; D remains unclear. CDR1 SGHRS and CDR2 YFSETQ come from the germline V gene. CDR3 length equals 14 residues. Trimming removed 1 base at V and 0 bases at J, with 8 bases between.

Only a few counts were recorded for this clonotype. This chain joins TRBV6-2 or TRBV6-3 and TRBJ2-5; tentative D call: TRBD2 (6 bases). CDR3 length: 15 residues. The germline CDR1 and CDR2 sequences are MNHEY and SVGEGT. The germline V and J ends were trimmed by 8 bases and 4 bases, with 20 bases remaining between them. The CDR3 here is CASPEGPPRGETQYF. The CDR3 DNA follows: TGTGCCAGCCCCGAGGGACCGCCGCGGGGAGAGACCCAGTACTTC.

This clonotype was counted only a few times. The chain is built from TRBV29-1 and TRBJ2-3; tentative D call: TRBD1 (6 bases). V lost 4 bases, J lost 0 bases, and 11 bases lay in between. Germline values: CDR1 SQVTM, CDR2 ANQGSEA. The CDR3 extends over 14 amino acids. Written as DNA, the CDR3 is TGCAGCGTTGGGACAGCTTCTAGCACAGATACGCAGTATTTT. Its protein is CSVGTASSTDTQYF.

This chain joins TRBV7-6 and TRBJ1-1, with a weak D call TRBD1 (5 bases). This CDR3 is built from 14 residues. Per germline, CDR1 SGHVS and CDR2 FNYEAQ. V shed 2 bases and J shed 6 bases, with 13 bases lying between them. CDR3 loop: CASSLQGRGAEAFF. The CDR3 DNA follows: TGTGCCAGCAGCTTACAGGGCAGAGGCGCTGAAGCTTTCTTT.

This clonotype is judged medium-sized. V gene TRBV12-3 or TRBV12-4 combines with J gene TRBJ1-1, with 12 bases lining up with TRBD1. The J segment lost 7 bases and the V segment lost 5 bases, leaving 2 bases of the junction unmatched. The CDR3 covers 13 residues. The CDR3 DNA sequence: TGTGCCAGCAGTGGGACAGGGGGCCGTGAAGCTTTCTTT. Its protein is CASSGTGGREAFF.

Comments on this clonotype: A junction end diverges from the germline sequence, so it may reflect a read error. The chain employs TRBV11-3 and TRBJ2-3; D might be TRBD2 (5 bases). The CDR3 has 13 residues. Germline-derived CDR1 and CDR2 are SGHNT and YENEEA. In DNA, the CDR3 is TGTGCCAACAGCTCCCCGGGGACAGATACGCAGTATTTT. Its protein product is CANSSPGTDTQYF.

There are a few counts of this clonotype. The chain uses TRBV5-1 and TRBJ1-1; D unclear. V was pared by 0 bases and J by 6 bases, with 9 bases between. In germline, CDR1 is SGHRS, CDR2 YFSETQ. The CDR3 spans 13 residues. The DNA of the CDR3 is TGCGCCAGCAGCTTGGCGGGGAGGGCTGAAGCTTTCTTT. Translated: CASSLAGRAEAFF.

Points on this clonotype: This likely comes from a read error, as the CDR3 has no conserved phenylalanine or tryptophan at its end. The chain recombines TRBV7-3 with TRBJ2-1, with D perhaps matching TRBD2 (6 bases). The germline V gene has CDR1 SGHTA and CDR2 FQGTGA. This CDR3 contains 15 residues. The ends were cut back, 2 bases at V and 3 bases at J, with 11 bases in the middle. The CDR3 region is CASSLGGGYYNEQFL. The CDR3 bases are TGTGCCAGCAGCTTAGGGGGAGGCTACTACAATGAGCAGTTCCTC.

Comment on this clonotype: Germline and junction disagree at one end, which may indicate a read error. The chain has TRBV5-1 and TRBJ2-2, with D perhaps matching TRBD2 (6 bases). There are 14 residues in the CDR3. Looked up from germline, CDR1 is SGHRS and CDR2 is YFSETQ. The CDR3 coding sequence is TGCACCAGCAGCGCGCGGGAAAACACCGGGGAGCTGTTTTTT. Protein: CTSSARENTGELFF.

This clonotype was observed a few times. The CDR3, as DNA: TGTGCCAGCAGCCGTAGCGCGGGACAAGGGCTATACGAGCAGTACTTC. As protein: CASSRSAGQGLYEQYF. The chain couples TRBV6-1 to TRBJ2-7; D possibly matches TRBD1 or TRBD2 (6 bases each). The CDR3 length is 16 residues. V shed 6 bases and J shed 4 bases, with 22 bases lying between them. Germline CDR1 is MNHNS and CDR2 is SASEGT.

On this clonotype itself: A single base separates this from a much larger clone, so it may be a read error. V and J are TRBV29-1 and TRBJ2-7, with 11 bases lining up with TRBD1. The V and J ends lost 3 bases and 3 bases, in that order; junction bases with no gene match: 1. The CDR3 is 13 amino acids. Germline CDR1 and CDR2: SQVTM and ANQGSEA. Here the CDR3 reads CSVEGTGGYEQYF. For the CDR3, the DNA is TGCAGCGTTGAGGGGACAGGGGGCTACGAGCAGTACTTC.

The rearrangement links TRBV20-1 to TRBJ2-7; 7 nucleotides match TRBD1. The CDR3 consists of 14 residues. Germline V gives CDR1 DFQATT, CDR2 SNEGSKA (reference sequence). The J segment lost 2 bases and the V segment lost 6 bases, leaving 10 bases of the junction unmatched. The CDR3 reads CSASLGRGTYEQYF. DNA of the CDR3: TGCAGTGCAAGCCTGGGCAGGGGGACCTACGAGCAGTACTTC.

This clonotype has just a few counts. The rearrangement links TRBV20-1 to TRBJ2-1; no clear D. Germline CDR1 and CDR2: DFQATT and SNEGSKA (reference sequence). The ends were cut back, 6 bases at V and 7 bases at J, with 19 bases in the middle. This CDR3 contains 14 residues. CDR3 protein: CSAPGMTEDNEQFF. CDR3 DNA sequence: TGCAGTGCACCAGGCATGACGGAAGATAATGAGCAGTTCTTC.

This clonotype has only a few counts. V and J are TRBV28 and TRBJ1-3; D is unclear. The CDR3 is 14 amino acids. Per the germline V gene, CDR1 is MDHEN and CDR2 is SYDVKM. The V end lost 2 bases, the J end lost 0 bases, and 5 bases lay between the germline ends. The CDR3 nucleotides read TGTGCCAGCAGTTTAAAGAGCTCTGGAAACACCATATATTTT. It translates to CASSLKSSGNTIYF.

This clonotype was seen repeatedly, ten times or more. This sequence joins TRBV7-2 and TRBJ1-6; possibly TRBD1 for D (6 bases). Germline CDR1 SGHTA, CDR2 FQGNSA. V dropped 6 bases and J dropped 0 bases, with 18 bases sitting between them. The CDR3 is made up of 18 amino acids. The chain's CDR3 is CASSYPRGKSSYNSPLHF. The CDR3 DNA follows: TGTGCCAGCAGTTATCCTAGGGGGAAAAGCTCCTATAATTCACCCCTCCACTTT.

This clonotype has just a few counts. The V and J genes are TRBV12-3 or TRBV12-4 and TRBJ2-1; D is uncertain. V was clipped by 6 bases and J by 6 bases, with 12 bases between them. This CDR3 region has 13 residues. CDR3 DNA: TGTGCCAGCAGCACGCTAGTGGGCAATGAGCAGTTCTTC. This translates into CASSTLVGNEQFF.

The V and J genes are TRBV5-5 and TRBJ2-7; no clear D gene. The CDR3 runs 14 residues. Trimming pared 4 bases from V and 6 bases from J, leaving 17 bases between. Germline-derived CDR1 and CDR2 are SGHKS and YYEKEE (reference sequence). This CDR3 reads CASSQEWVMGEQYF. Here the CDR3 DNA reads TGTGCCAGCAGCCAAGAGTGGGTCATGGGCGAGCAGTACTTC.

In its sample, this clonotype was seen many times. The chain has TRBV20-1 and TRBJ2-7; D is uncertain. This CDR3 has 12 residues. The germline V gene has CDR1 DFQATT and CDR2 SNEGSKA (reference sequence). V lost 3 bases, J lost 3 bases, and 9 bases lay in between. The CDR3 region has the DNA TGCAGTGCTAGGACCGATTTCTACGAGCAGTACTTC. Its protein product is CSARTDFYEQYF.

The gene calls are TRBV4-2 and TRBJ2-1; 8 bases align to TRBD2. CDR3 length equals 16 residues. Germline lookup yields CDR1 LGHNA and CDR2 YNFKEQ. With 4 bases clipped from V and 7 bases from J, the junction kept 12 bases outside the gene matches. CDR3 in amino acids: CASSRQYSGIGNEQFF. The CDR3 nucleotides are TGTGCCAGCAGCCGCCAATATAGCGGGATTGGTAATGAGCAGTTCTTC.

This clonotype was counted ten times or more. This chain connects TRBV5-1 to TRBJ1-1; no firm D call. Germline V gene lookup returns CDR1 SGHRS and CDR2 YFSETQ. V was cut by 6 bases and J by 3 bases, with 15 bases left in between. The CDR3 is made up of 14 amino acids. CDR3 bases: TGCGCCAGCAACCCTTCGTGGGAGGACACTGAAGCTTTCTTT. The encoded protein is CASNPSWEDTEAFF.

The table lists this clonotype with a few counts. This sequence joins TRBV20-1 and TRBJ1-3; D gene uncertain. The germline V gene has CDR1 DFQATT and CDR2 SNEGSKA (reference sequence). Trimming cost V 3 bases and J 0 bases, with 15 bases left between them. The CDR3 loop spans 16 amino acids. The CDR3: CSARDLDYDSGNTIYF. In DNA, the CDR3 is TGCAGTGCTAGGGACCTGGACTATGACTCTGGAAACACCATATATTTT.

This clonotype was found a few times. Likely a read error: the CDR3 ends without its conserved phenylalanine or tryptophan. V gene TRBV5-6 combines with J gene TRBJ1-1; D unclear. The V end was cut by 0 bases, the J end by 5 bases, with 8 bases between. CDR1 and CDR2 (germline): SGHDT, YYEEEE. The CDR3 length is 13 residues. CDR3 protein: CASSLVWETEAFL. CDR3 bases: TGTGCCAGCAGCTTGGTTTGGGAAACTGAAGCTTTCTTA.

The V call is TRBV5-4, the J call TRBJ1-1; D is unclear. V was cut by 5 bases and J by 1 base, with 9 bases left in between. There are 13 residues in the CDR3. Per germline, CDR1 SGHNT and CDR2 YYREEE (reference sequence). In DNA, the CDR3 is TGTGCCAGCAGTCCTACAGCGAACACTGAAGCTTTCTTT. As protein: CASSPTANTEAFF.

There are a few counts of this clonotype. The J gene is TRBJ2-1, the V gene TRBV5-1; D is uncertain. The germline V gene encodes CDR1 SGHRS and CDR2 YFSETQ. Trimming removed 0 bases at V and 2 bases at J, with 15 bases between. The CDR3 consists of 17 residues. The chain's CDR3 is CASSLVHRHNPYNEQFF. The CDR3 nucleotides read TGCGCCAGCAGCTTGGTCCACCGACACAACCCCTACAATGAGCAGTTCTTC.

In this sample, this clonotype turned up many times. One end of the junction is discordant with germline, which a read error may explain. J is TRBJ2-7 and V is TRBV12-3 or TRBV12-4, with a possible D match to TRBD1 (6 bases). The CDR3 extends over 12 amino acids. Written as DNA, the CDR3 is TGTGCCAGCTCGCCCCCCGGGACATCCCCCCTATTC. Amino acid sequence: CASSPPGTSPLF.

This clonotype appeared a few times. This chain uses TRBV2 with TRBJ1-1; D is unresolved. V was clipped by 8 bases and J by 10 bases, with 23 bases between them. The length of the CDR3 is 14 residues. Germline V CDR1 and CDR2: SNHLY, FYNNEI. CDR3 loop: CASSPLAYLGGAFF. The CDR3 bases are TGTGCCAGCTCCCCGCTCGCATACCTGGGTGGAGCTTTCTTT.